The 29 T cell receptor beta chains reported below all come from one sample, sequenced in a study of T-cell reconstitution after alpha-beta-depleted transplantation in children (TCRdb year 2016). Receptors were amplified or captured by PCR. This sample was sequenced with an Illumina HiSeq 2500. Molecular barcoding was employed in the preparation of TCR libraries, with unique molecular identifiers being used to normalize TCRbeta repertoire quantification. The raw public reads went through TCRdb reprocessing: fastp at Q25, MiXCR clone calling, in-frame beta chains kept. When rows share a CDR3 protein, they turn into one entry using the most common DNA and genes. The sample records approximately 240,000 distinct CDR3 sequences, around 9.6% of which are singletons. In total, the top ten clones hold approximately 6.6% of the sample. Sample: PBMCs from the stem cell graft donor, taken from the stem cell graft. These receptors came from a human donor who donated a stem cell graft to a child with acute lymphoblastic leukemia.

V gene TRBV5-1 combines with J gene TRBJ1-4; no reliable D call. Trimming pared 1 base from V and 4 bases from J, leaving 8 bases between. CDR1 and CDR2 from the germline V gene are SGHRS and YFSETQ. This CDR3 has 14 residues. As DNA, the CDR3 is TGCGCCAGCAGCTTGCGGCACCATAATGAAAAACTGTTTTTT. Protein: CASSLRHHNEKLFF.

Comments on this clonotype: A read error may be the cause here, since a much bigger clone is one base away. The rearrangement links TRBV15 to TRBJ1-5; D perhaps matches TRBD1 (5 bases). Germline V CDR1 and CDR2: LNHNV, YYDKDF (reference sequence). The V and J ends lost 0 bases and 4 bases respectively, with 10 bases between them. The CDR3 consists of 15 residues. CDR3 region: CATSRDRGRNQPQHF. The DNA for the CDR3 is TGTGCCACCAGCAGAGATAGGGGAAGAAATCAGCCCCAGCATTTT.

This clonotype was counted ten times or more. The gene calls are TRBV27 and TRBJ2-5; D possibly matches TRBD1 or TRBD2 (5 bases each). Germline V gene lookup returns CDR1 MNHEY and CDR2 SMNVEV (reference sequence). V lost 5 bases to trimming and J lost 9 bases, with 22 bases between them. The CDR3 is 15 amino acids. The CDR3 bases are TGTGCCAGCAGTCCTGGGGGTATGGTCAAGAGACCCCAGTACTTC. It is translated as CASSPGGMVKRPQYF.

This clonotype was observed many times. The V call is TRBV18, the J call TRBJ2-7, with D tentatively TRBD1 (5 bases). CDR1 is KGHSH and CDR2 is LQKENI in the germline V gene. V was shortened by 3 bases and J by 5 bases, with 20 bases between the two germline ends. The CDR3 runs to 16 residues. The CDR3 region has the DNA TGTGCCAGCTCACCGGCAGGGCTACGAACCGATGACGAGCAGTACTTC. Protein: CASSPAGLRTDDEQYF.

This rearrangement joins TRBV20-1 to TRBJ2-7; tentatively, D is TRBD1 or TRBD2 (7 bases each). In germline, CDR1 is DFQATT, CDR2 SNEGSKA (reference sequence). CDR3 length: 13 amino acids. The ends were cut back, 5 bases at V and 4 bases at J, with 15 bases in the middle. The DNA for the CDR3 is TGCAGTGCTTACCAGGGGGGGACTTACGAGCAGTACTTC. It encodes CSAYQGGTYEQYF.

The chain has TRBV10-2 and TRBJ1-1; no firm D call. V was pared by 3 bases and J by 5 bases, with 7 bases between. This CDR3 is built from 12 residues. The V gene's germline CDR1 is WSHSY and CDR2 SAAADI. This CDR3 reads CASSDVGTEAFF. The CDR3 DNA is TGCGCCAGCAGTGATGTCGGTACTGAAGCTTTCTTT.

As regards this clonotype: A much larger clone lies one base from this, so it may be a read error. The rearrangement links TRBV24-1 to TRBJ2-3, with 8 positions matching TRBD1. Germline V gene data show CDR1 as KGHDR and CDR2 as SFDVKD. V lost 4 bases and J lost 4; bases outside the gene matches: 9. This CDR3 is 16 amino acids long. In DNA, the CDR3 is TGTGCCACCAGTGAACTTGGACAGGGTGACGCAGATACGCAGTATTTT. It yields the protein CATSELGQGDADTQYF.

The V call is TRBV20-1, the J call TRBJ2-5; D remains ambiguous. CDR3 length: 10 residues. From germline, CDR1 is DFQATT and CDR2 SNEGSKA (reference sequence). V lost 1 base and J lost 7, with 4 bases in between. CDR3 DNA sequence: TGCAGTGCTAGAGGGTCGACCCAGTACTTC. Amino acids: CSARGSTQYF.

This clonotype was picked up many times. V and J are TRBV6-1 and TRBJ2-7; a weak D match, TRBD2 (5 bases). Germline V gene data show CDR1 as MNHNS and CDR2 as SASEGT. CDR3 length: 16 residues. Trimming shortened V by 5 bases and J by 1 base, and 18 bases separated the two germline ends. The CDR3: CASSKNPGIASYEQYF. The DNA of the CDR3 is TGTGCCAGCAGTAAGAACCCCGGGATAGCGTCCTACGAGCAGTACTTC.

This clonotype turned up a few times. V is TRBV5-1 and J is TRBJ2-5; D uncertain. V lost 2 bases to trimming and J lost 2 bases, with 10 bases between them. This CDR3 is built from 14 residues. Germline CDR1 and CDR2: SGHRS and YFSETQ. The CDR3 sequence is CASSFDGLQETQYF. The CDR3 coding sequence is TGCGCCAGCAGCTTTGACGGATTACAAGAGACCCAGTACTTC.

This clonotype has only a few counts. V is TRBV7-2 and J is TRBJ2-7; D possibly corresponds to TRBD2 (6 bases). Trimming shortened V by 0 bases and J by 6 bases, and 12 bases separated the two germline ends. The CDR3 consists of 14 residues. From germline, CDR1 is SGHTA and CDR2 FQGNSA. CDR3 sequence (DNA): TGTGCCAGCAGCTTAGCGCTCGGGACTGGCGAGCAGTACTTC. Amino acids: CASSLALGTGEQYF.

This clonotype was picked up a small number of times. This rearrangement joins TRBV12-3 or TRBV12-4 to TRBJ2-3, with D perhaps matching TRBD2 (6 bases). V was clipped by 5 bases and J by 0 bases, with 15 bases between them. CDR3 size: 16 residues. CDR3 sequence: CASSRDTSRSTDTQYF. The CDR3 bases are TGTGCCAGCAGTCGAGATACTAGCAGAAGCACAGATACGCAGTATTTT.

At least ten counts were recorded for this clonotype. CDR3 DNA: TGTGCCAGCAGCTTAGCGTCGGGACTAGTCCATGAGCAGTTCTTC. Translation: CASSLASGLVHEQFF. The V gene is TRBV7-9, the J gene TRBJ2-1; 8 bases line up with TRBD2. Per the germline V gene, CDR1 is SEHNR and CDR2 is FQNEAQ (reference sequence). The CDR3 totals 15 residues. Germline trimming cut 0 bases from V and 8 bases from J; bases unmatched to any gene: 6.

This clonotype was observed a handful of times. The V gene is TRBV10-3, the J gene TRBJ2-2; TRBD2 agrees at 11 bases. The CDR3 is 17 residues long. V was pared by 3 bases and J by 0 bases, with 3 bases of the junction left unmatched. Germline V gene lookup returns CDR1 ENHRY and CDR2 SYGVKD. CDR3 residues: CAISEPTSGANTGELFF. The DNA of the CDR3 is TGTGCCATCAGTGAACCGACTAGCGGGGCGAACACCGGGGAGCTGTTTTTT.

The sample holds many counts of this clonotype. The chain has TRBV3-1 and TRBJ2-1, with a weak D call TRBD1 (5 bases). The germline V and J ends were trimmed by 0 bases and 1 base, with 7 bases remaining between them. Germline V gives CDR1 LGHDT, CDR2 YNNKEL (reference sequence). This CDR3 contains 15 residues. The DNA of the CDR3 is TGTGCCAGCAGCCAAGATAGGGGTTCCTACAATGAGCAGTTCTTC. Protein product: CASSQDRGSYNEQFF.

This clonotype showed up many times. V and J are TRBV19 and TRBJ2-1; D is possibly TRBD1 or TRBD2 (6 bases each). V was cut by 4 bases and J by 5 bases, with 12 bases left in between. The CDR3 has 14 residues. The germline V gene has CDR1 LNHDA and CDR2 SQIVND (reference sequence). The CDR3 coding sequence is TGTGCCAGTAGTACTCGGGGGCCAAACAATGAGCAGTTCTTC. It is translated as CASSTRGPNNEQFF. Filled out from reference TRBV19 and TRBJ2-1, the complete variable domain reads DGGITQSPKYLFRKEGQNVTLSCEQNLNHDAMYWYRQDPGQGLRLIYYSQIVNDFQKGDIAEGYSVSREKKESFPLTVTSAQKNPTAFYLCASSTRGPNNEQFFGPGTRLTVL.

This clonotype appeared a few times. V is TRBV20-1 and J is TRBJ2-7, with a possible D match to TRBD1 (6 bases). The CDR3 runs to 14 residues. Germline values: CDR1 DFQATT, CDR2 SNEGSKA (reference sequence). Trimming removed 5 bases from V and 7 bases from J, with 21 bases in between. The CDR3 region has the DNA TGCAGTGCTCAAAAGGGGGATCATTCCAAAGAGCAGTACTTC. Protein: CSAQKGDHSKEQYF.

This clonotype was counted only a few times. This chain uses TRBV5-1 with TRBJ2-5, with 12 bases identical to TRBD2. V shed 0 bases and J 5 bases; nucleotides not matched to a gene: 8. The CDR3 is 17 amino acids. Germline lookup yields CDR1 SGHRS and CDR2 YFSETQ. Written as DNA, the CDR3 is TGCGCCAGCAGCTTGGCTCCTAGCGGGGGGGCTTCTGAGACCCAGTACTTC. Amino acid sequence: CASSLAPSGGASETQYF. Complete variable domain (other parts from reference TRBV5-1 and TRBJ2-5): KAGVTQTPRYLIKTRGQQVTLSCSPISGHRSVSWYQQTPGQGLQFLFEYFSETQRNKGNFPGRFSGRQFSNSRSEMNVSTLELGDSALYLCASSLAPSGGASETQYFGPGTRLLVL.

This clonotype was seen ten or more times. V usage is TRBV29-1 and J usage is TRBJ2-5; TRBD1 is a possible D gene (6 bases). Trimming left V 8 bases short and J 2 bases short, with 12 bases between. Per the germline V gene, CDR1 is SQVTM and CDR2 is ANQGSEA. CDR3 length: 12 amino acids. Written as DNA, the CDR3 is TGCAGCTCTAATAGGGGGCAAGAGACCCAGTACTTC. Its protein is CSSNRGQETQYF.

This chain connects TRBV27 to TRBJ2-7; weak D call: TRBD1 (6 bases). Germline V gene data show CDR1 as MNHEY and CDR2 as SMNVEV (reference sequence). This CDR3 is built from 14 residues. Trimming stripped 6 bases from V and 2 bases from J, with 14 bases between. The CDR3 sequence: CASSPRGTTYEQYF. The CDR3 region has the DNA TGTGCCAGCAGCCCCAGGGGTACAACCTACGAGCAGTACTTC.

The table lists this clonotype with many counts. V is TRBV5-1 and J is TRBJ1-3, with 7 bases identical to TRBD1. Germline V CDR1 and CDR2: SGHRS, YFSETQ. With 2 bases clipped from V and 0 bases from J, the junction kept 8 bases outside the gene matches. CDR3 length: 17 amino acids. For the CDR3, the DNA is TGCGCCAGCAGCTTACTACACGGGACAGACTCTGGAAACACCATATATTTT. This encodes CASSLLHGTDSGNTIYF.

This clonotype was picked up a small number of times. This chain uses TRBV14 with TRBJ2-2; D uncertain. The germline gives CDR1 SGHDN, CDR2 FVKESK. CDR3 length: 19 amino acids. Trimming took off 0 bases at V and 1 base at J, with 18 bases between the two ends. The CDR3 bases are TGTGCCAGCAGCCAAGATCTTGGCAGGCCGACCGGGAACACCGGGGAGCTGTTTTTT. Translating gives CASSQDLGRPTGNTGELFF.

This clonotype has ten or more counts. V and J are TRBV5-1 and TRBJ2-3; D gene unclear. The germline CDR1 and CDR2 sequences are SGHRS and YFSETQ. V was cut by 0 bases and J by 0 bases, with 8 bases left in between. The CDR3 totals 15 residues. The CDR3 nucleotides are TGCGCCAGCAGCTTGGTTGGAACTAGCACAGATACGCAGTATTTT. Amino acids: CASSLVGTSTDTQYF.

In its sample, this clonotype was seen many times. This sequence joins TRBV19 and TRBJ1-1; D unclear. The germline CDR1 and CDR2 sequences are LNHDA and SQIVND (reference sequence). The germline V and J ends were trimmed by 1 base and 4 bases, with 10 bases remaining between them. The length of the CDR3 is 14 residues. The DNA of the CDR3 is TGTGCCAGTAGTATAGGTGGGAGATTCACTGAAGCTTTCTTT. Its protein is CASSIGGRFTEAFF.

The sample holds a few counts of this clonotype. The V call is TRBV20-1, the J call TRBJ2-1; no clear D. CDR1 DFQATT and CDR2 SNEGSKA come from the germline V gene (reference sequence). With 4 bases removed from V and 6 bases from J, the gap between germline ends came to 7 bases. This CDR3 is built from 11 residues. The chain's CDR3 is CSANTVNEQFF. CDR3 bases: TGCAGTGCTAACACGGTCAATGAGCAGTTCTTC.

This clonotype was counted only a few times. The rearrangement links TRBV11-2 to TRBJ2-7; the D gene is possibly TRBD2 (7 bases). This CDR3 region has 15 residues. Trimming stripped 10 bases from V and 3 bases from J, with 22 bases between. Germline V gene lookup returns CDR1 SGHAT and CDR2 FQNNGV. The DNA for the CDR3 is TGTGCCATAACCCCCGTTGCGGGGGCCTTCTACGAGCAGTACTTC. Amino acid sequence: CAITPVAGAFYEQYF. The whole variable domain, remainder taken from reference TRBV11-2 and TRBJ2-7, is EAGVAQSPRYKIIEKRQSVAFWCNPISGHATLYWYQQILGQGPKLLIQFQNNGVVDDSQLPKDRFSAERLKGVDSTLKIQPAKLEDSAVYLCAITPVAGAFYEQYFGPGTRLTVT.

The CDR3 nucleotides read TGCAGTGCTAGAGATCGAACGAGACAGGGGGCCTTGGCTGAAGCTTTCTTT. Amino acids: CSARDRTRQGALAEAFF. The chain joins TRBV20-1 to TRBJ1-1; 10 bases fit TRBD1. Germline trimming cut 0 bases from V and 6 bases from J; bases unmatched to any gene: 13. Germline V gives CDR1 DFQATT, CDR2 SNEGSKA (reference sequence). The CDR3 length is 17 residues.

CDR3 coding DNA: TGCGCCAGCAGCTTGGTTGTTTCTGGTTATGGCTACACCTTC. Residues: CASSLVVSGYGYTF. The chain employs TRBV5-1 and TRBJ1-2; D gene ambiguous. Germline V gene data show CDR1 as SGHRS and CDR2 as YFSETQ. This CDR3 has 14 residues. Deletions cut 0 bases from V and 5 bases from J, with 11 bases between. Supplemented by reference TRBV5-1 and TRBJ1-2, the full variable domain reads KAGVTQTPRYLIKTRGQQVTLSCSPISGHRSVSWYQQTPGQGLQFLFEYFSETQRNKGNFPGRFSGRQFSNSRSEMNVSTLELGDSALYLCASSLVVSGYGYTFGSGTRLTVV.

J is TRBJ1-2 and V is TRBV18, with D possibly being TRBD1 (6 bases). The CDR3 loop spans 14 amino acids. CDR1 and CDR2 from the germline V gene are KGHSH and LQKENI. Trimming stripped 2 bases from V and 2 bases from J, with 9 bases between. CDR3 residues: CASSPNRVNYGYTF. CDR3 bases: TGTGCCAGCTCACCAAACAGGGTGAACTATGGCTACACCTTC.